The 14 T cell receptor beta chains given below trace back to one sample, sequenced in a study of T cell responses to AZD1222 COVID-19 vaccine. The assay was immunoSEQ multiplex PCR, and TCRdb's table has in-frame clones only and misses some. This table has about 110,000 clones, roughly 87% appearing once. The material sequenced was peripheral blood, taken on day 0 of AZD1222 vaccination. The receptors here all came from an adult in good health.

The gene calls are TRBV27 and TRBJ1-2, with a weak D call TRBD1 (5 bases). In germline, CDR1 is MNHEY, CDR2 SMNVEV (reference sequence). The CDR3 spans 14 residues. The ends were cut back, 5 bases at V and 4 bases at J, with 14 bases in the middle. The CDR3 coding sequence is TGTGCCAGCAGTCCCACGGGGGAATTCTATGGCTACACCTTC. This translates into CASSPTGEFYGYTF.

The rearrangement uses TRBV18 and TRBJ2-5, with D perhaps matching TRBD1 (5 bases). V shed 4 bases and J shed 5 bases, with 17 bases lying between them. CDR1 is KGHSH, CDR2 LQKENI, per germline. CDR3 length equals 15 residues. In DNA, the CDR3 is TGTGCCAGCTCACGCCGACAGAGCGAGGAGGAGACCCAGTACTTC. This sequence encodes CASSRRQSEEETQYF.

The V and J genes are TRBV6-5 and TRBJ2-5; D assignment may be TRBD1 or TRBD2 (5 bases each). The CDR3 length is 13 residues. V was cut by 10 bases and J by 0 bases, with 12 bases left in between. Germline lookup yields CDR1 MNHEY and CDR2 SVGAGI. The CDR3 loop reads CATSEGYQETQYF. CDR3 DNA sequence: TGTGCCACTTCAGAGGGGTACCAAGAGACCCAGTACTTC.

This chain links TRBV4-1 with TRBJ1-1, with D possibly TRBD1 on 5 matching bases. Germline CDR1 MGHRA, CDR2 YSYEKL. Trimming left V 1 base short and J 6 bases short, with 9 bases between. There are 13 residues in the CDR3. The CDR3 sequence: CASSQVRVAEAFF. The CDR3 nucleotides are TGCGCCAGCAGCCAAGTCAGGGTTGCTGAAGCTTTCTTT.

This rearrangement joins TRBV6-5 to TRBJ2-7; possible D gene TRBD1, 5 bases. Germline V gene data show CDR1 as MNHEY and CDR2 as SVGAGI. CDR3 size: 12 residues. Deletions cut 0 bases from V and 7 bases from J, with 7 bases between. CDR3 residues: CASSYSSGEQYF. CDR3 nucleotides: TGTGCCAGCAGTTACTCATCAGGGGAGCAGTACTTC.

The chain couples TRBV2 to TRBJ1-1, with 11 bases aligning to TRBD1. The V and J ends lost 6 bases and 7 bases, in that order; junction bases with no gene match: 10. The CDR3 covers 15 residues. CDR1 is SNHLY and CDR2 is FYNNEI in the germline V gene. For the CDR3, the DNA is TGTGCCAGCAGCGCGGACAGGGGGCGCACTAGTGAAGCTTTCTTT. It yields the protein CASSADRGRTSEAFF. Supplemented by reference TRBV2 and TRBJ1-1, the full variable domain reads EPEVTQTPSHQVTQMGQEVILRCVPISNHLYFYWYRQILGQKVEFLVSFYNNEISEKSEIFDDQFSVERPDGSNFTLKIRSTKLEDSAMYFCASSADRGRTSEAFFGQGTRLTVV.

This clone was observed a handful of times. This chain links TRBV6-1 with TRBJ1-6; unclear D gene. V was cut by 0 bases and J by 10 bases, with 13 bases left in between. CDR1 and CDR2 (germline): MNHNS, SASEGT. This CDR3 has 15 amino acids. The CDR3 loop reads CASSEAGRVRSPLHF. The CDR3 DNA sequence: TGTGCCAGCAGTGAAGCGGGGAGGGTTCGGTCACCCCTCCACTTT.

The chain joins TRBV7-2 to TRBJ2-7; 8 bases agree with TRBD2. V trimming: 3 bases; J trimming: 7 bases; junction bases outside the gene matches: 8. The CDR3 is 14 amino acids. CDR1 SGHTA and CDR2 FQGNSA come from the germline V gene. The CDR3 protein is CASSFQRGSLEQYF. Written as DNA, the CDR3 is TGTGCCAGCAGCTTCCAGCGGGGGTCTTTGGAGCAGTACTTC.

The V gene is TRBV2, the J gene TRBJ1-6; D may be TRBD1 (5 bases). The CDR3 has 14 residues. Trimming stripped 8 bases from V and 1 base from J, with 9 bases between. The germline CDR1 and CDR2 sequences are SNHLY and FYNNEI. CDR3 in amino acids: CASLGESYNSPLHF. The DNA for the CDR3 is TGTGCCAGCCTGGGGGAATCCTATAATTCACCCCTCCACTTT.

J is TRBJ1-5 and V is TRBV6-2 or TRBV6-3; D gene unclear. V lost 1 base to trimming and J lost 1 base, with 5 bases between them. The CDR3 spans 14 residues. Germline CDR1 is MNHEY and CDR2 is SVGEGT. The CDR3 here is CASSYYQSNQPQHF. In nucleotides, the CDR3 is TGTGCCAGCAGTTACTATCAGAGCAATCAGCCCCAGCATTTT.

The J gene is TRBJ1-1, the V gene TRBV4-2, with D unresolved. The CDR3 contains 14 residues. Germline V gene lookup returns CDR1 LGHNA and CDR2 YNFKEQ. The ends were cut back, 3 bases at V and 1 base at J, with 9 bases in the middle. The CDR3 sequence: CASSQTGRNTEAFF. The DNA of the CDR3 is TGTGCCAGCAGCCAGACCGGGAGGAACACTGAAGCTTTCTTT.

The chain recombines TRBV30 with TRBJ1-4; TRBD1 aligns across 8 bases. J lost 8 bases, V lost 2 bases, and 7 bases had no gene match. Germline loops: CDR1 GTSNPN, CDR2 SVGIG (reference sequence). The length of the CDR3 is 14 residues. CDR3: CAWSSEDREEKLFF. CDR3 DNA sequence: TGTGCCTGGAGTTCCGAGGACAGGGAGGAAAAACTGTTTTTT.

The CDR3 region has the DNA TGTGCCAGCAGCCCCGGGACAGCCACCTACCCAGGAGAGACCCAGTACTTC. Translation: CASSPGTATYPGETQYF. The chain couples TRBV5-4 to TRBJ2-5; 7 bases are a match to TRBD1. V gave up 4 bases and J gave up 4 bases; unmatched junction bases: 16. The CDR3 consists of 17 residues. CDR1 is SGHNT and CDR2 is YYREEE in the germline V gene (reference sequence). Full variable domain (missing parts from reference TRBV5-4 and TRBJ2-5): ETGVTQSPTHLIKTRGQQVTLRCSSQSGHNTVSWYQQALGQGPQFIFQYYREEENGRGNFPPRFSGLQFPNYSSELNVNALELDDSALYLCASSPGTATYPGETQYFGPGTRLLVL.

This sequence joins TRBV6-6 and TRBJ1-5; TRBD1 matches 11 bases. The CDR3 has 16 residues. Germline V lookup: CDR1 MNHNY, CDR2 SVGAGI (reference sequence). Unmatched junction bases numbered 7, after V lost 2 bases and J lost 7 bases. Written as DNA, the CDR3 is TGTGCCAGCAGTTACCAGGGACAGGGGGACGGACAGCCCCAGCATTTT. Amino acids: CASSYQGQGDGQPQHF.